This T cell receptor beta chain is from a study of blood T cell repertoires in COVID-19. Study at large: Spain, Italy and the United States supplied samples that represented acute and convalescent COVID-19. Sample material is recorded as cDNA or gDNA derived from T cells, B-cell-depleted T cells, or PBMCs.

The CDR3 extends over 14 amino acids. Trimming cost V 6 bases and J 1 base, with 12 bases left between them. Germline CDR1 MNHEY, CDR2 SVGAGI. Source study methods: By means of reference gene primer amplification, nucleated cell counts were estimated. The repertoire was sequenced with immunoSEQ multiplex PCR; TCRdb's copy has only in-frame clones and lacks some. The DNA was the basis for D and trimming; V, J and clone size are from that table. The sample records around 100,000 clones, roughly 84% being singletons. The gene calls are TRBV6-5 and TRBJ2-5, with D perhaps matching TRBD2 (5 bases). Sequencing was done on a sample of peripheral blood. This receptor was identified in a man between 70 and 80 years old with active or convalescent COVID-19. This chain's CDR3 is CASSRGAAQETQYF. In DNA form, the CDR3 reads TGTGCCAGCAGCCGAGGAGCGGCCCAAGAGACCCAGTACTTC.